The clone carrying this T cell receptor beta chain was picked up one time. This record comes from a study of blood T cell repertoires in COVID-19. Study-wide background: Nucleic acid was either cDNA or gDNA, and it came from T cells, B-cell-depleted T cells, or PBMCs.

The germline gives CDR1 DFQATT, CDR2 SNEGSKA (reference sequence). The CDR3 has 14 amino acids. V was cut by 3 bases and J by 5 bases, with 14 bases left in between. Sequenced by immunoSEQ multiplex PCR; TCRdb stores in-frame clones only, minus some. Seen here are about 150,000 clones, 83% observed once, and the top ten hold around 20%. The receptor comes from a woman in her seventies who had recovered from COVID-19. The chain has TRBV20-1 and TRBJ2-1; possible D gene TRBD2, 6 bases. Material: peripheral blood. The CDR3 DNA reads TGCAGTGCTAGTCGGGCGGGATGGGACAATGAGCAGTTCTTC. Translated: CSASRAGWDNEQFF.